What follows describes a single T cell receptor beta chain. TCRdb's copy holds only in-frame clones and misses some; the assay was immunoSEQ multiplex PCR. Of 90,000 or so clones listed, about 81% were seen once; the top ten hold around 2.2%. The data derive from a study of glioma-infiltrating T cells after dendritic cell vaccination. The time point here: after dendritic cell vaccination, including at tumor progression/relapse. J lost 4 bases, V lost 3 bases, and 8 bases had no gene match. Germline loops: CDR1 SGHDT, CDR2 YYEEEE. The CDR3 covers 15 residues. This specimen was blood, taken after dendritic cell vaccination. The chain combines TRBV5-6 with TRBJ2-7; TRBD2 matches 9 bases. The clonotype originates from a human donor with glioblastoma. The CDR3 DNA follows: TGTGCCAGCAGCTCACCGAGGACTAGCGTTTACGAGCAGTACGTC. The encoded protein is CASSSPRTSVYEQYV.